These 5 T cell receptor beta chains came from one sample sequenced in a study of PD-1 blockade in classical Hodgkin lymphoma. Here immunoSEQ multiplex PCR was the method, and the copy in TCRdb shows in-frame clones only, minus some. The data show about 23,000 clones, approximately 80% seen once. Every one of the patients relapsed after autologous stem cell transplantation (brentuximab vedotin exposure was variable). Source: peripheral blood mononuclear cells (PBMCs), taken before the second cycle of nivolumab. These receptors came from a human donor with classical Hodgkin lymphoma.

V gene TRBV5-1 combines with J gene TRBJ2-2, with D unresolved. V was clipped by 3 bases and J by 1 base, with 10 bases between them. The CDR3 length is 15 residues. In germline, CDR1 is SGHRS, CDR2 YFSETQ. The CDR3 loop is CASSYEVLNTGELFF. Here the CDR3 DNA reads TGCGCCAGCAGCTACGAGGTCCTGAACACCGGGGAGCTGTTTTTT. Based on the CDR3 plus reference TRBV5-1 and TRBJ2-2, the full variable domain is KAGVTQTPRYLIKTRGQQVTLSCSPISGHRSVSWYQQTPGQGLQFLFEYFSETQRNKGNFPGRFSGRQFSNSRSEMNVSTLELGDSALYLCASSYEVLNTGELFFGEGSRLTVL.

The rearrangement joins TRBV7-6 to TRBJ2-2, with 12 bases matching TRBD2. The J segment lost 1 base and the V segment lost 2 bases, leaving 5 bases of the junction unmatched. Germline V gene lookup returns CDR1 SGHVS and CDR2 FNYEAQ. This CDR3 is built from 18 residues. CDR3 DNA sequence: TGTGCCAGCAGCTTACAGACTAGCGGGGGATTGAACACCGGGGAGCTGTTTTTT. It encodes CASSLQTSGGLNTGELFF.

The chain uses TRBV5-1 and TRBJ2-7, with D unresolved. This CDR3 contains 11 residues. Trimming took off 0 bases at V and 6 bases at J, with 4 bases between the two ends. In germline, CDR1 is SGHRS, CDR2 YFSETQ. The CDR3 region has the DNA TGCGCCAGCAGCTTGGGGCGCGAGCAGTACTTC. Translating gives CASSLGREQYF.

This clone was observed a handful of times. V usage is TRBV5-5 and J usage is TRBJ2-5, with D perhaps matching TRBD1 (7 bases). Germline V gene lookup returns CDR1 SGHKS and CDR2 YYEKEE (reference sequence). V was clipped by 6 bases and J by 3 bases, with 18 bases between them. The CDR3 has 15 amino acids. CDR3 residues: CASTAGGGGEETQYF. The DNA for the CDR3 is TGTGCCAGCACTGCAGGGGGTGGAGGGGAAGAGACCCAGTACTTC. The variable domain in full, completed from reference TRBV5-5 and TRBJ2-5, reads DAGVTQSPTHLIKTRGQQVTLRCSPISGHKSVSWYQQVLGQGPQFIFQYYEKEERGRGNFPDRFSARQFPNYSSELNVNALLLGDSALYLCASTAGGGGEETQYFGPGTRLLVL.

This clone has a handful of counts. The chain has TRBV29-1 and TRBJ1-2; D might be TRBD1 (6 bases). The CDR3 has 16 amino acids. The germline gives CDR1 SQVTM, CDR2 ANQGSEA. Trimming stripped 4 bases from V and 1 base from J, with 19 bases between. DNA for the CDR3: TGCAGCGTTGTGTTCAGAGGTCAGGGGTTTAACTATGGCTACACCTTC. It codes for CSVVFRGQGFNYGYTF. Based on the CDR3 plus reference TRBV29-1 and TRBJ1-2, the full variable domain is SAVISQKPSRDICQRGTSLTIQCQVDSQVTMMFWYRQQPGQSLTLIATANQGSEATYESGFVIDKFPISRPNLTFSTLTVSNMSPEDSSIYLCSVVFRGQGFNYGYTFGSGTRLTVV.